The present TCR beta chain was sequenced within a study of T cells in tuberculosis. The CDR3 has 15 amino acids. Trimming at V came to 2 bases and at J to 3 bases, leaving 5 bases not matched to a gene. Germline V CDR1 and CDR2: LGHNA, YSLEER. Study findings and constraints: A GMM-specific repertoire classifier reached just under 90% accuracy, AUROC 0.90.

On average about 100,000 T cells per donor were immunosequenced. Regarding this clone: Its specificity is unknown.

This table comes from immunoSEQ multiplex PCR, and its TCRdb copy is limited to in-frame clones, with some not included. The sample includes about 30,000 clones, approximately 94% of them seen just once. The sample consisted of PBMCs. This receptor was taken from a donor aged 10-29 years with latent tuberculosis or without tuberculosis infection. J is TRBJ2-7 and V is TRBV4-3; 9 nucleotides line up with TRBD1. In DNA, the CDR3 is TGCGCCAGCAGCCAACAAACAGGGGGCGTCTACGAGCAGTACTTC. Translating gives CASSQQTGGVYEQYF.